The clone carrying this T cell receptor beta chain has just a few counts. Its antigen is as yet unknown. TCRdb's copy holds only in-frame clones and misses some; the assay was immunoSEQ multiplex PCR. The repertoire consists of over 9,000 clones, with roughly 77% occurring once and the leading ten covering approximately 10%. This specimen belongs to a study of immune evolution from preneoplasia to lung adenocarcinoma. The germline gives CDR1 LNHNV, CDR2 YYDKDF (reference sequence). The CDR3 sequence is 14 residues long. V dropped 7 bases and J dropped 3 bases, with 12 bases sitting between them. Overall study findings and caveats: Later-stage lesions appeared to have more T cells, more diversity, less clonality.

The origin of this receptor is a donor older than 65 with lung adenocarcinoma. The chain joins TRBV15 to TRBJ1-4; D is unresolved. Sequencing input: FFPE minimally invasive lung adenocarcinoma tissue. For the CDR3, the DNA is TGTGCCACCACCCGTGGGCGAGCTAATGAAAAACTGTTTTTT. It yields the protein CATTRGRANEKLFF.